The T cell receptor (beta chain) described here comes from a study of shared clonotypes between healthy human individuals. Samples left unsorted employed approximately 83 million PBMCs for genomic DNA. Only in-frame clones appear in the TCRdb table, and some are missing; sequencing was by immunoSEQ multiplex PCR. There are fewer than 600,000 clones in the sample; more than 75% occur only once, and less than 15% lies in the top ten. The V end was cut by 7 bases, the J end by 5 bases, with 7 bases between. The CDR3 covers 11 residues. The germline V gene encodes CDR1 SEHNR and CDR2 FQNEAQ (reference sequence).

What was sequenced was PBMCs. This TCR derives from a woman aged 40 to 50 in good health. Some clones in this sample may be carry-over from other donors' samples. The chain joins TRBV7-9 to TRBJ2-3; D call uncertain. The CDR3: CASTYQDTQYF. CDR3 bases: TGTGCCAGCACCTACCAAGATACGCAGTATTTT.